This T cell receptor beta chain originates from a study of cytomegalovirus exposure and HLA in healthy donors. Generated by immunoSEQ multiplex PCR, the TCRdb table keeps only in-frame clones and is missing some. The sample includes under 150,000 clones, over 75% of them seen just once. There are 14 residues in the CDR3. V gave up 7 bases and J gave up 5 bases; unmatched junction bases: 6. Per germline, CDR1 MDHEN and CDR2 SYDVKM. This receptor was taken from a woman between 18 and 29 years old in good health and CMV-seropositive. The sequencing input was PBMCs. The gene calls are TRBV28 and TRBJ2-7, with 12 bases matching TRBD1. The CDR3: CASTLGTGGDEQYF. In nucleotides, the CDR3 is TGTGCCAGCACCTTAGGGACAGGGGGCGACGAGCAGTACTTC. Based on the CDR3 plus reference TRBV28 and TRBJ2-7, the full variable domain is DVKVTQSSRYLVKRTGEKVFLECVQDMDHENMFWYRQDPGLGLRLIYFSYDVKMKEKGDIPEGYSVSREKKERFSLILESASTNQTSMYLCASTLGTGGDEQYFGPGTRLTVT.